This TCR beta chain is from a study of shared clonotypes between healthy human individuals. General study findings and limits: Larger estimated richness was generally recorded for naive subsets relative to memory subsets.

Per the authors' pipeline: Junction-only sequences produced by ImmunoSEQ had no quality scores, so filtering differed. Libraries were prepared by immunoSEQ multiplex PCR; TCRdb keeps only in-frame clonotypes and omits some of them. V and J calls and clone size are those listed in that table; D and trimming were worked out from the DNA. The data contain around 2,000,000 clones, around 96% of them singletons. Regarding this clone: Its antigen is unidentified.

CD45RO negativity and positive selection for CCR7 defined naive CD8 cells, a population that excluded terminally differentiated effector memory CD45RA+ cells. With 5 bases clipped from V and 3 bases from J, the junction kept 6 bases outside the gene matches. The CDR3 covers 14 residues. Germline V gene sequence: CDR1 SGHRS, CDR2 YFSETQ. The TCR comes from a man aged 18 to 30 in good health. Sequencing was carried out using naive CD8+ T cells sorted from blood. This chain links TRBV5-1 with TRBJ1-1; 8 bases are shared with TRBD1. CDR3 in DNA: TGCGCCAGCAGGGTATTACAGGGGGACACTGAAGCTTTCTTT. It translates to CASRVLQGDTEAFF.